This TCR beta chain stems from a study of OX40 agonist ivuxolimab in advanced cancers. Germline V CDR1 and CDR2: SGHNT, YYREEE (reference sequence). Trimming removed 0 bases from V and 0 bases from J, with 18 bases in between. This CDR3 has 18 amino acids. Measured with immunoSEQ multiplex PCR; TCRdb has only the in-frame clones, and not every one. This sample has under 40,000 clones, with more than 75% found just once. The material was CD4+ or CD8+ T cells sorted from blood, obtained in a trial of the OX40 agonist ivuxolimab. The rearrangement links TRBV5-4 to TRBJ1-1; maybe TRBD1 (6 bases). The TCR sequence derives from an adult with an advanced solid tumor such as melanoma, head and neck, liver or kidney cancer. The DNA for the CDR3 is TGTGCCAGCAGCTTGGGGCACGGGGGCGCGGGCCTGAACACTGAAGCTTTCTTT. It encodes CASSLGHGGAGLNTEAFF.